The rows below give T cell receptor beta chains drawn from one sample of a study of blood T cell repertoires in COVID-19. Assay used: immunoSEQ multiplex PCR; TCRdb lists only in-frame clones, some missing. The sample carries 70,000 or so clones, approximately 90% recorded once. The source material was peripheral blood. The origin of the receptors is a human donor in a cohort sampled during active COVID-19. Both conserved end residues are part of each CDR3. The D gene is left open where the match is weak.

V gene: TRBV4-1
D gene: -
J gene: TRBJ1-1
CDR3 DNA: TGCGCCAGCAGCCAAGAGTCGACTGCGAACACTGAAGCTTTCTTT
CDR3 protein: CASSQESTANTEAFF

V gene: TRBV3-1/TRBV3-2
D gene: -
J gene: TRBJ2-7
CDR3 DNA: TGTGCCAGCAGCCAAGGACAGGTCAACGAGCAGTACTTC
CDR3 protein: CASSQGQVNEQYF

V gene: TRBV30
D gene: -
J gene: TRBJ2-7
CDR3 DNA: TGTGCCTGGAGTTCCCCAGTATCCTACGAGCAGTACTTC
CDR3 protein: CAWSSPVSYEQYF

V gene: TRBV3-1/TRBV3-2
D gene: TRBD1
J gene: TRBJ2-7
CDR3 DNA: TGTGCCAGCAGCCAAGGAGAATGGACAGGGGCGGGCTACGAGCAGTACTTC
CDR3 protein: CASSQGEWTGAGYEQYF

V gene: TRBV19
D gene: TRBD2
J gene: TRBJ2-7
CDR3 DNA: TGTGCCAGTAGTGGGGGGGTCGAGCAGTACTTC
CDR3 protein: CASSGGVEQYF

V gene: TRBV4-3
D gene: -
J gene: TRBJ2-7
CDR3 DNA: TGCGCCAGTTCCGCGGGAAGCTCCTACGAGCAGTACTTC
CDR3 protein: CASSAGSSYEQYF

V gene: TRBV19
D gene: -
J gene: TRBJ1-2
CDR3 DNA: TGTGCCAGTACCTCCAGCGACAGGAACTATGGCTACACCTTC
CDR3 protein: CASTSSDRNYGYTF

V gene: TRBV27
D gene: -
J gene: TRBJ1-1
CDR3 DNA: TGTGCCAGCAGTTTATCAGCGATTTCCGACACTGAAGCTTTCTTT
CDR3 protein: CASSLSAISDTEAFF

V gene: TRBV28
D gene: -
J gene: TRBJ1-1
CDR3 DNA: TGTGCCAGCAGTTTGAGGGCCCTTACCACTGAAGCTTTCTTT
CDR3 protein: CASSLRALTTEAFF

V gene: TRBV9
D gene: TRBD1
J gene: TRBJ1-3
CDR3 DNA: TGTGCCAGCAGCGTAGGGGACAGGGGCACTGGAAACACCATATATTTT
CDR3 protein: CASSVGDRGTGNTIYF

V gene: TRBV5-4
D gene: -
J gene: TRBJ1-6
CDR3 DNA: TGTGCCAGCAGCTCCAGAGGGGGATCCACTTATTCACCCCTCCACTTT
CDR3 protein: CASSSRGGSTYSPLHF